The rows below give T cell receptor beta chains drawn from one sample of a study of shared clonotypes between healthy human individuals. TCRdb keeps only in-frame clones here, not all; method: immunoSEQ multiplex PCR. Of about 530,000 clones listed, about 80% are singletons. The specimen sequenced was PBMCs. The source is a middle-aged woman in good health. Some clones in this sample may be carry-over from other donors' samples. The CDR3 runs from the conserved cysteine through the conserved F or W. Fields, in order: clone size, V gene, J gene, CDR3 length, D gene, CDR3 protein, CDR3 DNA. A D gene is named only where the DNA matches it firmly. Clone size is not always given. Where it is, it says once, few, many or a class for expanded clones.

-,TRBV28,TRBJ2-5,14,TRBD2,CASSGLAGDETQYF,TGTGCCAGCAGTGGGCTAGCGGGAGACGAGACCCAGTACTTC
-,TRBV6-1,TRBJ1-1,12,-,CASSEGRTARFF,TGTGCCAGCAGTGAAGGGAGGACCGCCCGGTTCTTT
-,TRBV19,TRBJ1-4,15,-,CASSGFRASNEKLFF,TGTGCCAGTAGTGGATTCCGGGCCTCTAATGAAAAACTGTTTTTT
-,TRBV19,TRBJ2-3,15,TRBD2,CASSILAESTDTQYF,TGTGCCAGTAGTATACTAGCGGAAAGCACAGATACGCAGTATTTT
-,TRBV28,TRBJ1-4,18,TRBD1,CASSSHRDRGRRDEKLFF,TGTGCCAGCAGTTCCCACCGGGACAGGGGGCGAAGAGACGAAAAACTGTTTTTT
many,TRBV4-1,TRBJ2-1,20,TRBD2,CASSLGLAGSYIGSYNEQFF,TGCGCCAGCAGCCTTGGACTAGCGGGGTCTTATATCGGCTCCTACAATGAGCAGTTCTTC
-,TRBV7-7,TRBJ2-5,14,TRBD2,CASSWGTSAETQYF,TGTGCCAGCAGCTGGGGGACTAGCGCAGAGACCCAGTACTTC
many,TRBV7-3,TRBJ2-3,15,TRBD2,CASSFFSGPTDTQYF,TGTGCCAGCAGCTTTTTTAGCGGGCCCACAGATACGCAGTATTTT
few,TRBV5-1,TRBJ1-1,13,TRBD1,CASSLGTGQQAFF,TGCGCCAGCAGCTTAGGGACAGGGCAGCAAGCTTTCTTT
-,TRBV5-6,TRBJ2-7,11,-,CASGWGHEQYF,TGTGCCAGTGGCTGGGGCCACGAGCAGTACTTC
once,TRBV6-5,TRBJ2-5,15,-,CASSYGAGTAETQYF,TGTGCCAGCAGTTACGGTGCAGGGACTGCGGAGACCCAGTACTTC
-,TRBV6-4,TRBJ1-2,15,-,CASSANADGAYGYTF,TGTGCCAGCAGTGCCAACGCGGATGGGGCCTATGGCTACACCTTC
-,TRBV4-1,TRBJ2-4,17,TRBD1,CASSQALGTGPQNIQYF,TGCGCCAGCAGCCAAGCACTTGGGACAGGGCCTCAAAACATTCAGTACTTC
few,TRBV19,TRBJ2-7,14,-,CASSIRRGTYEQYF,TGTGCCAGTAGTATTCGGAGGGGGACTTACGAGCAGTACTTC
-,TRBV27,TRBJ2-7,14,-,CASSARGAGYEQYF,TGTGCCAGCAGTGCCCGGGGGGCGGGTTACGAGCAGTACTTC
-,TRBV4-2,TRBJ2-2,13,-,CASSQGITGELFF,TGTGCCAGCAGCCAGGGAATCACCGGGGAGCTGTTTTTT
-,TRBV28,TRBJ1-2,15,-,CASSRRYRAGYGYTF,TGTGCCAGCAGTCGCCGCTACAGGGCAGGCTATGGCTACACCTTC
once,TRBV7-8,TRBJ1-2,14,-,CASSLAGVYYGYTF,TGTGCCAGCAGCTTAGCAGGGGTCTACTATGGCTACACCTTC
-,TRBV28,TRBJ1-4,15,-,CASISPGGGNEKLFF,TGTGCCAGCATCTCCCCTGGGGGGGGTAATGAAAAACTGTTTTTT
few,TRBV29-1,TRBJ2-7,11,-,CSVLGIYEQYF,TGCAGCGTTTTGGGGATCTACGAGCAGTACTTC
-,TRBV5-8,TRBJ1-5,16,TRBD1,CASSLLGQGAGQPQHF,TGTGCCAGCAGCTTGCTGGGTCAGGGGGCAGGTCAGCCCCAGCATTTT
many,TRBV6-1,TRBJ2-7,15,TRBD1,CASNPDRGRGYEQYF,TGTGCCAGCAACCCGGACAGGGGGCGCGGGTACGAGCAGTACTTC
-,TRBV5-1,TRBJ1-1,14,-,CASSLTPPRTEAFF,TGCGCCAGCAGCTTGACGCCCCCGAGGACTGAAGCTTTCTTT
-,TRBV5-6,TRBJ2-3,14,-,CASSPVGFQNTQYF,TGTGCCAGCAGCCCCGTGGGCTTCCAAAATACGCAGTATTTT
-,TRBV27,TRBJ2-7,15,-,CASSERTGFSYEQYF,TGTGCCAGCAGCGAACGAACAGGATTCTCCTACGAGCAGTACTTC
once,TRBV4-1,TRBJ2-5,16,TRBD2,CASSPLPAGVPETQYF,TGCGCCAGCAGTCCCCTACCAGCGGGAGTTCCCGAGACCCAGTACTTC
-,TRBV6-5,TRBJ1-1,15,-,CASSYWGRVGTEAFF,TGTGCCAGCAGTTACTGGGGCAGGGTCGGCACTGAAGCTTTCTTT
-,TRBV7-8,TRBJ1-1,14,TRBD1,CASSQTGPRTEAFF,TGTGCCAGCAGCCAGACAGGGCCGAGGACTGAAGCTTTCTTT
-,TRBV7-3,TRBJ2-2,16,-,CASSLGGGQNTGELFF,TGTGCCAGCAGCTTAGGAGGGGGACAGAACACCGGGGAGCTGTTTTTT
-,TRBV5-5,TRBJ1-1,16,-,CASSQGDTHTNTEAFF,TGTGCCAGCAGCCAAGGGGACACTCACACCAACACTGAAGCTTTCTTT
-,TRBV14,TRBJ2-5,13,TRBD1,CASEGRGHMTQYF,TGTGCCAGCGAGGGCAGGGGGCACATGACCCAGTACTTC
-,TRBV6-5,TRBJ1-1,16,-,CASSYGPLGVGTEAFF,TGTGCCAGCAGTTATGGGCCGTTGGGGGTCGGCACTGAAGCTTTCTTT
-,TRBV28,TRBJ2-3,19,TRBD2,CASSPRWTSGRGGVDTQYF,TGTGCCAGCAGTCCTAGGTGGACTAGCGGGAGAGGGGGAGTAGATACGCAGTATTTT
-,TRBV10-3,TRBJ2-1,17,-,CAISEGGPHSGGNEQFF,TGTGCCATCAGTGAAGGGGGTCCACACTCCGGGGGGAATGAGCAGTTCTTC
-,TRBV28,TRBJ1-1,14,-,CASSPRSGYTEAFF,TGTGCCAGCAGTCCCAGAAGCGGGTATACTGAAGCTTTCTTT
few,TRBV10-3,TRBJ2-2,14,-,CAISEAGGPGELFF,TGTGCCATCAGTGAGGCAGGCGGTCCCGGGGAGCTGTTTTTT
-,TRBV9,TRBJ2-5,14,-,CASSLSATSQTQYF,TGTGCCAGCAGCCTGAGCGCCACCTCACAGACCCAGTACTTC
-,TRBV6-5,TRBJ1-1,16,-,CASSYSLYQPNTEAFF,TGTGCCAGCAGTTACTCCCTATATCAACCGAACACTGAAGCTTTCTTT
-,TRBV19,TRBJ1-1,14,-,CASRVQGGGTEAFF,TGTGCCAGTAGAGTACAGGGAGGCGGTACTGAAGCTTTCTTT
-,TRBV30,TRBJ1-1,13,-,CAWSVYTNTEAFF,TGTGCCTGGAGTGTCTACACGAACACTGAAGCTTTCTTT
-,TRBV7-3,TRBJ2-2,15,-,CASSLLSATAGELFF,TGTGCCAGCAGCTTATTGTCAGCAACTGCCGGGGAGCTGTTTTTT
-,TRBV19,TRBJ2-5,13,-,CASSEQGWETQYF,TGTGCCAGTAGTGAACAGGGTTGGGAGACCCAGTACTTC
many,TRBV18,TRBJ2-3,13,-,CASRGQTTDTQYF,TGTGCCAGCCGTGGGCAGACCACAGATACGCAGTATTTT
-,TRBV28,TRBJ1-1,9,-,CASSSRAFF,TGTGCCAGCAGTTCTCGGGCTTTCTTT
-,TRBV28,TRBJ2-7,14,TRBD2,CASEREGSSYEQYF,TGTGCCAGTGAGCGGGAGGGCAGCTCCTACGAGCAGTACTTC
-,TRBV15,TRBJ1-6,16,-,CATSRASIRNNSPLHF,TGTGCCACCAGCAGAGCATCCATTCGTAATAATTCACCCCTCCACTTT